This T cell receptor (beta chain) was observed in a study of technical replicates of blood from a handful of donors. Produced via immunoSEQ multiplex PCR; TCRdb's table is partial and in-frame only. The data contain fewer than 65,000 clones, 87% of them singletons. Trimming at V came to 3 bases and at J to 1 base, leaving 5 bases not matched to a gene. Germline V gene lookup returns CDR1 KGHSH and CDR2 LQKENI. The CDR3 consists of 16 residues. Specimen: PBMCs. This receptor was obtained from a human donor in good health. Some clones in this sample may be carry-over from other donors' samples. This rearrangement joins TRBV18 to TRBJ1-1; 10 nucleotides match TRBD1. This CDR3 reads CASSPKGQGSNTEAFF. The DNA for the CDR3 is TGTGCCAGCTCACCCAAGGGACAGGGGTCGAACACTGAAGCTTTCTTT.